This T cell receptor beta chain was documented in a study of Graves' ophthalmopathy and Graves' hyperthyroidism listed by TCRdb under 2018. Regarding the research as a whole: Peripheral blood was collected at initial diagnosis, prior to any treatment. The study used signatures of the TCR beta repertoire to tell Graves' ophthalmopathy apart from Graves' hyperthyroidism and to predict which patients would progress to ophthalmopathy. In total, approximately 130 blood samples were TCR-sequenced: approximately 42 ophthalmopathy, over 70 hyperthyroidism and some 17 hyperthyroidism-to-ophthalmopathy patients. To explore V-J signatures that separate ophthalmopathy from hyperthyroidism, a discovery set of approximately 100 patients was enrolled, consisting of 40 to 45 with ophthalmopathy and under 65 with stable hyperthyroidism. The independent validation cohort included approximately 19 hyperthyroidism patients plus 17 patients who later progressed from hyperthyroidism to ophthalmopathy. In about 6 hyperthyroidism patients, the T-cell repertoire of thyroid tissue was compared with the T-cell repertoire of blood. After sampling, hyperthyroidism patients received methimazole starting at 30 mg daily, and ophthalmopathy patients received high-dose intravenous methylprednisolone. Findings and caveats that apply to the study as a whole: In cross-validation, the 13-signature model distinguished ophthalmopathy from stable hyperthyroidism with less than 90% sensitivity and around 81% specificity, while in the test set the corresponding values were roughly 80% and 75%. In validation, the model predicted ophthalmopathy progression with 70.59% sensitivity and approximately 72% specificity; some 13 predicted patients were CT-confirmed with GO in a median of around 6.5 months. No statistical method was used to set the sample size in advance, and the investigators knew which group each participant was assigned to. Among expanded thyroid clonotypes with frequency above 0.001, most also showed up in blood, which suggests that blood repertoires may reflect the thyroid immune response.

A patient counted as having stable hyperthyroidism if there was no progression to ophthalmopathy within 18 months of follow-up. Hyperthyroidism patients were newly diagnosed, were aged 18 to 65 years, and had a disease duration under 2 months. Patients with other autoimmune diseases, uncontrolled infections, pregnancy or lactation were excluded from the study. Clinical symptoms, serum thyroxine, TRAb, thyroid ultrasound and orbital computed tomography formed the basis of the diagnosis. PBMCs were isolated from about 9.1 ml of fresh peripheral blood by Ficoll-Paque density gradient centrifugation. Total RNA was extracted with Trizol reagent and quality-checked on an Agilent 2100 Bioanalyzer. The germline V gene provides CDR1 SGHTA and CDR2 FQGTGA. The CDR3 covers 14 residues, taking in both the cysteine and the phenylalanine. Only the CDR3 part of the read is kept: 42 bases, read in frame from the first base. Trimming at the junction amounts to 1 base on V and 3 bases on J, and the germline ends lie 9 bases apart.

For repertoire sequencing, TCR beta CDR3 regions were amplified from RNA transcripts. A first-round RT-PCR used HTBI primers with the Qiagen OneStep RT-PCR kit, followed by a second-round multiplex PCR, size selection and purification. Libraries were sequenced on an Illumina HiSeq2000 using paired-end 100 bp reads. As for the authors' bioinformatics: Reads were processed with SOAPnuke, discarding reads with adapters, uncalled bases, mean Phred below 15, or no exact constant-primer or identifier match. COPE v1.2.5 was used to merge high-quality paired reads. Clonotypes were defined as unique nucleotide sequences and were aligned to IMGT TRB V, D and J references using MiTCR v1.1. Analysis was restricted to V-J combinations with a frequency above 0.0001, which covered roughly 99% of repertoires. For each V-J combination, a TCR clonal expansion and chaos score was defined as F50 clonal expansion divided by the chaos observed in the TCRdist matrix. Features were reduced by Welch's t-statistics and random forest to around 14 V-J combinations, which fed a naive Bayes classifier. Thyroid-blood repertoire similarity was quantified with the Morisita-Horn index. TCRdb took the public reads, trimmed them with fastp at Q25, ran MiXCR for clone calling and kept in-frame beta chains. Rows with a matching CDR3 protein are joined into one entry that keeps the most common DNA and genes. For this entry, the V and J calls and clone size follow TCRdb and not the study's own pipeline. The sample records 300,000 to 400,000 distinct CDR3 sequences, 17% of which are singletons. Of the sample, 2% to 3% is held by the ten largest clones.

This clonotype occurred many times. Its cognate antigen has yet to be identified. It has no much larger one-base neighbor in the sample; base qualities were not kept. Recombination joined TRBV7-3 with TRBJ1-1, with the D gene uncertain. The specimen was peripheral blood. This TCR came from an adult woman with stable Graves' hyperthyroidism. This receptor has the CDR3 CASSLRSWDTEAFF. In nucleotide form, the sequence is TGTGCCAGCAGCTTAAGGTCCTGGGACACTGAAGCTTTCTTT.